Sequencing of this TCR beta chain was carried out in a study of post-analysis software for immune sequencing data. Findings and limits, study-wide: Roughly five TRBV segments appeared more often in patients than in controls, and TRBV5-6, TRBV5-1 and TRBV20-1 were among these. Diversity measured as normalized Chao1 was significantly lower in multiple sclerosis patients than in controls.

The CDR3 is 18 residues long. Germline V lookup: CDR1 SGHTA, CDR2 FQGTGA. Germline trimming cut 2 bases from V and 2 bases from J; bases unmatched to any gene: 8. Sequencing libraries made from TCR beta cDNA carried unique molecular identifiers. Each sample of roughly 0.9 to 10 million input T cells yielded around 500,000 cDNA molecules, so each molecule approximated one T cell. TCRdb recomputed calls from the PCR reads with MiXCR, one row per CDR3 protein. Among approximately 770,000 distinct CDR3 sequences listed, approximately 44% were seen once. This clonotype was observed a handful of times. What it binds is unknown.

The J gene is TRBJ2-3, the V gene TRBV7-3; 12 bases map to TRBD2. Input material: blood. This clonotype originated in a girl aged 5-17 years with multiple sclerosis. The CDR3 reads CASSLGIGLAGITDTQYF. In DNA, the CDR3 is TGTGCCAGCAGCTTAGGGATTGGACTAGCGGGGATCACAGATACGCAGTATTTT.